The clone carrying this T cell receptor (beta chain) occurred many times. Its target is not known. This specimen belongs to a study of T cells in Graves' hyperthyroidism and ophthalmopathy. Regions amplified from RNA transcripts were the TCR beta CDR3 regions. HTBI primers were the set used in a first-round RT-PCR of the TCR CDR3. TCRdb re-analysed the multiplex PCR reads in MiXCR, keeping a single row per CDR3 protein. Here the sample spans about 560,000 distinct CDR3 sequences, about 15% being singletons. Overall study findings and caveats: Model predictions of ophthalmopathy came a median approximately 6 months before onset.

The CDR3 sequence is 14 residues long. With 4 bases removed from V and 6 bases from J, the gap between germline ends came to 13 bases. CDR1 and CDR2 (germline): LGHDT, YNNKEL (reference sequence). The receptor was derived from a woman between 40 and 50 years old with Graves' hyperthyroidism. The sample taken for sequencing was blood. The rearrangement uses TRBV3-1 and TRBJ1-5, with D uncertain. The CDR3 nucleotides are TGTGCCAGCAGCCCCGGACCTCGGGGTCAGCCCCAGCATTTT. It specifies CASSPGPRGQPQHF.